This T cell receptor beta chain was documented in a study of T-cell reconstitution after alpha-beta-depleted transplantation in children. Germline CDR1 MNHEY, CDR2 SVGEGT. Trimming took off 5 bases at V and 0 bases at J, with 17 bases between the two ends. The CDR3 totals 16 residues. Unique molecular identifiers were incorporated when the TCRbeta library was constructed. A single record per CDR3 protein comes from TCRdb applying MiXCR to the PCR reads. Of more than 550,000 distinct CDR3 sequences in the sample, more than 9% were seen once. This clonotype was sampled from a human donor who donated a stem cell graft to a child with acute myeloid leukemia. The rearrangement uses TRBV6-2 or TRBV6-3 and TRBJ2-7; D might be TRBD1 (6 bases). The starting material was PBMCs from the stem cell graft donor, obtained from the stem cell graft. The CDR3 loop reads CASSAETGMSSYEQYF. CDR3 bases: TGTGCCAGCAGTGCAGAGACAGGAATGAGCTCCTACGAGCAGTACTTC.